This TCR beta chain was sequenced during a study of blood T cell repertoires in COVID-19. Overall study: There were acute and convalescent COVID-19 samples, and they came from the United States, Italy and Spain. Sample material is recorded as cDNA or gDNA derived from T cells, B-cell-depleted T cells, or PBMCs.

In the original workflow: Amplification of reference gene primers was used by the study to estimate nucleated cell counts. Measured with immunoSEQ multiplex PCR; TCRdb has only the in-frame clones, and not every one. V, J and clone size were drawn from that table, and D and trimming were deduced from the DNA. Altogether under 45,000 clones are present, roughly 87% being singletons, with the ten largest covering approximately 23%. Sequencing input: peripheral blood. The source of this sequence is a woman of 80 years or more in a cohort sampled during active or convalescent COVID-19.

The CDR3 reads CASTRTGDYEQYF. The DNA for the CDR3 is TGCGCCAGCACCCGGACAGGGGACTACGAGCAGTACTTC. This chain joins TRBV10-2 and TRBJ2-7, with 9 bases that match TRBD1. Trimming took 7 bases from V and 3 from J; bases not matched to a gene: 4. Germline loops: CDR1 WSHSY, CDR2 SAAADI. CDR3 length: 13 amino acids.